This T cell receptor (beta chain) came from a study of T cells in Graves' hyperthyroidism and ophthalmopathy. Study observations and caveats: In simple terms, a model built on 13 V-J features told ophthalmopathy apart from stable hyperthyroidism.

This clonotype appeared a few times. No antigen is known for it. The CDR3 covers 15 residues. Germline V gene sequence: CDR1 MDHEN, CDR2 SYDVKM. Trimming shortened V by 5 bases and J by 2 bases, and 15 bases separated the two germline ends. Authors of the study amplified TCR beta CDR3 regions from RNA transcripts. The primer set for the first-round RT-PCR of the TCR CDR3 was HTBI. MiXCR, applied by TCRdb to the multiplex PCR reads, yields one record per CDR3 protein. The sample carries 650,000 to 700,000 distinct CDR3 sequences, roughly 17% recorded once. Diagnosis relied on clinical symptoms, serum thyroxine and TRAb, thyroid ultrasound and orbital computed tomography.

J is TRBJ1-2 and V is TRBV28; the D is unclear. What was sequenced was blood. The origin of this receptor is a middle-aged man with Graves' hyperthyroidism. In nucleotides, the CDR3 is TGTGCCAGCAGTCAATCGGCGGTTTTGAACTATGGCTACACCTTC. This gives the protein CASSQSAVLNYGYTF.